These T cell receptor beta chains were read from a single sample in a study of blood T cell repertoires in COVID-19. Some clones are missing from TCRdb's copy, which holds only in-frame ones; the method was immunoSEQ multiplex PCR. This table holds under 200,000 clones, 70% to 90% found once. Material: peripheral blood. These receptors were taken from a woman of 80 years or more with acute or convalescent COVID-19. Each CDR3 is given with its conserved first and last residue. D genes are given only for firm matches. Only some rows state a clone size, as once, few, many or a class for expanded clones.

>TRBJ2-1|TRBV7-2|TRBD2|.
TGTGCCAGCAGCCCCAAGTCCTCTAGCGGGAGTACGAATGAGCAGTTCTTC
CASSPKSSSGSTNEQFF
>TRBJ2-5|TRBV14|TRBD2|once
TGTGCCAGCAGCCTTAGACGGGATAGCGGGAGCCTATTAACCCAAGAGACCCAGTACTTC
CASSLRRDSGSLLTQETQYF
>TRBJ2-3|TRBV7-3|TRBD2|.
TGTGCCAGCAGCTTGTACGGGAGGGGAGATACGCAGTATTTT
CASSLYGRGDTQYF
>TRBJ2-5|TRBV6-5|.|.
TGTGCCAGCAGTTACTCCCCGGGACAAAAGCAAGAGACCCAGTACTTC
CASSYSPGQKQETQYF
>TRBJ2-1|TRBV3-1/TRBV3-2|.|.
TGTGCCAGCAGCCAAGGGGGAACTAGATTCAATGAGCAGTTCTTC
CASSQGGTRFNEQFF
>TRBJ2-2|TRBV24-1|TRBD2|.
TGTGCCACCTGCCGGTTTGGGGGGGGAACCGGGGAGCTGTTTTTT
CATCRFGGGTGELFF
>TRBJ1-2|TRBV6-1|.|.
TGTGCCAGCAGTGAGGCGGTTTATGGCTACACCTTC
CASSEAVYGYTF
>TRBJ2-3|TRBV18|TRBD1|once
TGTGCCAGCTCACCGACAGGGCCAAATACGCAGTATTTT
CASSPTGPNTQYF
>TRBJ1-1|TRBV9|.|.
TGTGCCAGCAGCGCCCCCGGCACTGAAGCTTTCTTT
CASSAPGTEAFF
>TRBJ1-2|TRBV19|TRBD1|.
TGTGCCAGTAGTACAGACAGGGTCTATGGCTACACCTTC
CASSTDRVYGYTF
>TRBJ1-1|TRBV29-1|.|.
TGCAGCGTTGTCCGGGGGAACACTGAAGCTTTCTTT
CSVVRGNTEAFF
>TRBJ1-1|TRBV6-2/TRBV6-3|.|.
TGTGCCAGCATCCCAGTAGAGCGGGGGAAAAACACTGAAGCTTTCTTT
CASIPVERGKNTEAFF
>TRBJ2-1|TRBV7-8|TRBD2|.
TGTGCCAGCAGCTTAGCGACTAGCGGAGGGTACAATGAGCAGTTCTTC
CASSLATSGGYNEQFF
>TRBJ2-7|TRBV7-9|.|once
TGTGCCAGCAGCCCTCCCTCCTACGAGCAGTACTTC
CASSPPSYEQYF
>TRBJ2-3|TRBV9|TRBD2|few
TGTGCCAGCAGCGTAGCGGCTAGCGGGTCGGATACGCAGTATTTT
CASSVAASGSDTQYF
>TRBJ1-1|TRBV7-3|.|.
TGTGCCAGCAGCTTAACCCAGAACACTGAAGCTTTCTTT
CASSLTQNTEAFF
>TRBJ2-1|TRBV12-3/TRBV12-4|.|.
TGTGCCAGCACTCTAGGAGGGCTCGATGAGCAGTTCTTC
CASTLGGLDEQFF
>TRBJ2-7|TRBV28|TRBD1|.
TGTGCCAGCAGTCCCCTAGGACAGGGAGCCTACGAGCAGTACTTC
CASSPLGQGAYEQYF
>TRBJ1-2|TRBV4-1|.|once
TGCGCCAGCAGCCAAGATAGGACGGGGTATGGCTACACCTTC
CASSQDRTGYGYTF
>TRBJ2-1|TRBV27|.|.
TGTGCCAGCTCAAAAAGCCCAACTAGCTCCTCCTACAATGAGCAGTTCTTC
CASSKSPTSSSYNEQFF
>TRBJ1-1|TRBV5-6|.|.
TGTGCCAGCAGCTTAGACGATAGGGGCACTGAAGCTTTCTTT
CASSLDDRGTEAFF
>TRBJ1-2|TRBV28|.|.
TGTGCCAGCACCTTTAACTATGGCTACACCTTC
CASTFNYGYTF
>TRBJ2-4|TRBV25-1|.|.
TGTGCCAGCAGTGGGAGCTCAGCTTACATTCAGTACTTC
CASSGSSAYIQYF
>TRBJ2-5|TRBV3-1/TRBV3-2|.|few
TGTGCCAGCAGCCTCCGACAGGTGTACGAGGGAAACAAAGAGACCCAGTACTTC
CASSLRQVYEGNKETQYF
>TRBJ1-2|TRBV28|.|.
TGTGCCAGCACCAGGCCGGCCAGCTTGGGGGGTTATGGCTACACCTTC
CASTRPASLGGYGYTF
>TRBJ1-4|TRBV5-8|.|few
TGTGCCAGCAGCTTGTTTCAGCTTTCGGGGGAAAAACTGTTTTTT
CASSLFQLSGEKLFF
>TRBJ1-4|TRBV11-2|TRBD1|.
TGTGCCAGCAGCTCGACAGGGGGCGATGAAAAACTGTTTTTT
CASSSTGGDEKLFF
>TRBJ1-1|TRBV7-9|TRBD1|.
TGTGCCAGCAGCGAACAGGGGGCTTTCACTGAAGCTTTCTTT
CASSEQGAFTEAFF
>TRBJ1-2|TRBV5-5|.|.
TGTGCCAGCAGCCCGGACAGAAACTATGGCTACACCTTC
CASSPDRNYGYTF
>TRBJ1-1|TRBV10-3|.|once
TGTGCCATCAGTGAGTCGACTCCGGAGACTGAAGCTTTCTTT
CAISESTPETEAFF
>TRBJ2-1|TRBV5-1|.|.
TGCGCCAGCAGCTTGGTCGGGAGAGGCAATGAGCAGTTCTTC
CASSLVGRGNEQFF
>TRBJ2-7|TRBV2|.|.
TGTGCCAGCAGGGGCGCCTACGAGCAGTACTTC
CASRGAYEQYF
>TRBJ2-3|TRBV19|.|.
TGTGCCAGTAGTACCGTTTTCGGTACAGATACGCAGTATTTT
CASSTVFGTDTQYF
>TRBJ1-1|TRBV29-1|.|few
TGCAGCGTTGAAACACAGGCGAACACTGAAGCTTTCTTT
CSVETQANTEAFF
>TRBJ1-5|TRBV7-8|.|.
TGTGCCAGCAGCTTAACGGGTGGGGGGACTACGTCCCAGCATTTT
CASSLTGGGTTSQHF
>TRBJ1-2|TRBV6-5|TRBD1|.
TGTGCCAGCAGGGCCGGGACAGATTATGGCTACACCTTC
CASRAGTDYGYTF
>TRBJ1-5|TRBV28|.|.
TGTGCCAGCAGTTTAGTGCACTATAGCAATCAGCCCCAGCATTTT
CASSLVHYSNQPQHF
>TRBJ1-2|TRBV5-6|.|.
TGTGCCAGCAGCTTCTGGGGGCTGCCACTCAAGCACTATGGCTACACCTTC
CASSFWGLPLKHYGYTF
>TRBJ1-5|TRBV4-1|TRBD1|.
TGCGCCAGCAGCCAACTTGGGACAGGGGGTGCAATCCAGCCCCAGCATTTT
CASSQLGTGGAIQPQHF
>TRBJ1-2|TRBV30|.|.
TGTGCCTGGAGTGTACAAGACTATGGCTACACCTTC
CAWSVQDYGYTF
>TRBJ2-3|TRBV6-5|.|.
TGTGCCAGCAGGCAGTGGGATACGCAGTATTTT
CASRQWDTQYF
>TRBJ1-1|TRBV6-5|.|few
TGTGCCAGCAGTACCGAGGGCAGGCAGAACACTGAAGCTTTCTTT
CASSTEGRQNTEAFF
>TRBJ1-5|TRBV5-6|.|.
TGTGCCAGCAGCTTGCGACAGCCTGGCAATCAGCCCCAGCATTTT
CASSLRQPGNQPQHF
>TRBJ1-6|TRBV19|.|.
TGTGCCAGTAGTATACAGGGTAATAATTCACCCCTCCACTTT
CASSIQGNNSPLHF
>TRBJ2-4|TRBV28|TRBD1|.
TGTGCCAGCAGTACCGCCGGGACAGTCGCCAAAAACATTCAGTACTTC
CASSTAGTVAKNIQYF
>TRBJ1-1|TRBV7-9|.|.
TGTGCCAGCAGCTTAACGGGGAGCGACACTGAAGCTTTCTTT
CASSLTGSDTEAFF
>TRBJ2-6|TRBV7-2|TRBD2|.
TGTGCCAGCAGCTTAGCCAGCGGGAGCTCTGGGGCCAACGTCCTGACTTTC
CASSLASGSSGANVLTF
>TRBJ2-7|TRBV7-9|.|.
TGTGCCAGCAGCCTGACAGGATTAAGCGAGCAGTACTTC
CASSLTGLSEQYF
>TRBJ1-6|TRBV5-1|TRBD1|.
TGCGCCAGCAGCTTGCAGGGGACAGGGTACACACCCCTCCACTTT
CASSLQGTGYTPLHF
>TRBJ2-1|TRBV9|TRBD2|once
TGTGCCAGCAGCGCCACTAGCGGGAGGGCCTACAATGAGCAGTTCTTC
CASSATSGRAYNEQFF
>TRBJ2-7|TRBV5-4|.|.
TGTGCCAGCAGCTCCCTGGGACATCTGGAGCAGTACTTC
CASSSLGHLEQYF
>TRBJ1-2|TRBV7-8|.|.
TGTGCCAGCAGCCAACAGGGCGGTGGCTACACCTTC
CASSQQGGGYTF
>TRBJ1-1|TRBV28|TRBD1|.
TGTGCCAGCAGGACAGGGCCTATGAACACTGAAGCTTTCTTT
CASRTGPMNTEAFF
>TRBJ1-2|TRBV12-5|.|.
TGTGCTAGTGGTTTGGACGCGATGAGAGGCTACACCTTC
CASGLDAMRGYTF